This TCR beta chain was recovered during a study of OX40 agonist ivuxolimab in advanced cancers. Overall study context: The study enrolled dose-escalation patients with hepatocellular carcinoma, melanoma, renal cell or head and neck cancer.

In regard to this clone: Its antigen is unknown.

Data came from immunoSEQ multiplex PCR; TCRdb stores just in-frame clones and leaves some out. The table records some 46,000 clones, over 70% of them present only once. Study-level findings and limits: Researchers did not establish what antigens the expanded peripheral T cells target. Partial responders treated at 0.1-3.0 mg/kg exhibited clonal expansion among the lowest measured.

V was trimmed by 2 bases and J by 1 base, leaving 8 bases between them. CDR1 and CDR2 from the germline V gene are KGHSH and LQKENI. This CDR3 comprises 14 residues. Source: CD4+ or CD8+ T cells sorted from blood, taken in a trial of the OX40 agonist ivuxolimab. This clonotype originated in an adult with an advanced solid tumor such as melanoma, head and neck, liver or kidney cancer. The gene calls are TRBV18 and TRBJ1-1; no definite D call. CDR3 DNA sequence: TGTGCCAGCTCACCATATCCAGGGAACACTGAAGCTTTCTTT. Its translation is CASSPYPGNTEAFF.